This T cell receptor beta chain was captured in a study of blood T cell repertoires in COVID-19. Study-level background: The United States, Italy and Spain provided the acute and convalescent COVID-19 samples. T cells, B-cell-depleted T cells, or PBMCs provided the cDNA or gDNA that served as material.

TCRdb's copy holds only in-frame clones and misses some; the assay was immunoSEQ multiplex PCR. This table has some 240,000 clones, 80% to 85% appearing once. In germline, CDR1 is MNHEY, CDR2 SMNVEV (reference sequence). The CDR3 totals 13 residues. V dropped 7 bases and J dropped 11 bases, with 20 bases sitting between them. The chain links TRBV27 to TRBJ1-1; D perhaps matches TRBD1 (6 bases). The TCR comes from a woman aged 60-75 years with active or convalescent COVID-19. Sequencing used peripheral blood. The CDR3 protein is CASTANPQGQAFF. The CDR3 region has the DNA TGTGCCAGCACCGCAAACCCACAGGGTCAGGCTTTCTTT.